The 23 T cell receptor beta chains presented below share a single source sample, sequenced in a study of PD-1 blockade in classical Hodgkin lymphoma. TCRdb keeps only in-frame clones here, not all; method: immunoSEQ multiplex PCR. The sample contains just under 40,000 clones, 77% of which appear only once. Time point here: cycle 4 day 1 (C4D1), after 6 weeks of nivolumab. In every patient, relapse followed autologous stem cell transplantation, while exposure to brentuximab vedotin differed. Sequences were derived from peripheral blood mononuclear cells (PBMCs), sampled before the fourth cycle of nivolumab. These receptors came from a human donor with classical Hodgkin lymphoma.

As DNA, the CDR3 is TGCAGCGTTGCGACTAGCATCGACGAGCAGTACTTC. Protein product: CSVATSIDEQYF. This sequence joins TRBV29-1 and TRBJ2-7, with TRBD2 matching over 7 bases. The V gene end was trimmed by 4 bases and the J gene end by 5 bases; junction bases not matched to a gene: 5. CDR3 length equals 12 residues. The germline V gene encodes CDR1 SQVTM and CDR2 ANQGSEA.

This chain joins TRBV5-1 and TRBJ1-1; no definite D call. There are 13 residues in the CDR3. V was clipped by 2 bases and J by 5 bases, with 10 bases between them. The germline CDR1 and CDR2 sequences are SGHRS and YFSETQ. CDR3 in DNA: TGCGCCAGCAGCTTAGGAGCGGGAACTGAAGCTTTCTTT. This encodes CASSLGAGTEAFF. The whole variable domain, remainder taken from reference TRBV5-1 and TRBJ1-1, is KAGVTQTPRYLIKTRGQQVTLSCSPISGHRSVSWYQQTPGQGLQFLFEYFSETQRNKGNFPGRFSGRQFSNSRSEMNVSTLELGDSALYLCASSLGAGTEAFFGQGTRLTVV.

The chain employs TRBV4-2 and TRBJ2-1, with D unresolved. The V end was cut by 3 bases, the J end by 7 bases, with 10 bases between. The CDR3 length is 13 residues. Germline CDR1 LGHNA, CDR2 YNFKEQ. CDR3 amino acids: CASSHPSRNEQFF. The CDR3 nucleotides are TGTGCCAGCAGCCACCCCTCTCGGAATGAGCAGTTCTTC.

The chain employs TRBV7-6 and TRBJ1-2; the D is unclear. The CDR3 runs to 13 residues. The V end lost 1 base, the J end lost 2 bases, and 5 bases lay between the germline ends. CDR1 is SGHVS and CDR2 is FNYEAQ in the germline V gene. The CDR3 DNA sequence: TGTGCCAGCAGCTTAGGGACGAACTATGGCTACACCTTC. Amino acids: CASSLGTNYGYTF.

This chain connects TRBV2 to TRBJ2-7; D unresolved. The V gene's germline CDR1 is SNHLY and CDR2 FYNNEI. This CDR3 has 16 residues. Trimming pared 4 bases from V and 2 bases from J, leaving 18 bases between. The CDR3 DNA reads TGTGCCAGCAGTGGCCCGAGTCGGGCCGAAACCTACGAGCAGTACTTC. This translates into CASSGPSRAETYEQYF.

The chain joins TRBV30 to TRBJ2-1; TRBD2 is a possible D gene (5 bases). Per germline, CDR1 GTSNPN and CDR2 SVGIG (reference sequence). The CDR3 runs 12 residues. V was shortened by 2 bases and J by 5 bases, with 7 bases between the two germline ends. Written as DNA, the CDR3 is TGTGCCTGGAGTCACGGGGACAATGAGCAGTTCTTC. Translating gives CAWSHGDNEQFF.

The V and J genes are TRBV6-4 and TRBJ1-1; D gene uncertain. The length of the CDR3 is 14 residues. CDR1 is MRHNA and CDR2 is SNTAGT in the germline V gene. The V end lost 6 bases, the J end lost 3 bases, and 14 bases lay between the germline ends. The CDR3: CASSATGVDTEAFF. Written as DNA, the CDR3 is TGTGCCAGCAGCGCTACGGGTGTGGACACTGAAGCTTTCTTT.

This clone was observed once. The chain has TRBV11-2 and TRBJ2-2; 8 nucleotides agree with TRBD2. Germline V gene sequence: CDR1 SGHAT, CDR2 FQNNGV. The CDR3 extends over 16 amino acids. With 1 base clipped from V and 5 bases from J, the junction kept 6 bases outside the gene matches. CDR3 sequence: CASSLGAGGGTGELFF. The CDR3, as DNA: TGTGCCAGCAGCTTAGGCGCTGGCGGGGGGACCGGGGAGCTGTTTTTT.

In DNA form, the CDR3 reads TGTGCCAGCAGAACGAGCGGGGGGGCCATGGATACGCAGTATTTT. Residues: CASRTSGGAMDTQYF. The chain carries TRBV5-4 and TRBJ2-3; 10 bases map to TRBD2. The germline CDR1 and CDR2 sequences are SGHNT and YYREEE (reference sequence). This CDR3 region has 15 residues. J was trimmed by 6 bases and V by 5 bases; bases with no gene match: 9.

The chain couples TRBV18 to TRBJ2-2; D assignment may be TRBD1 or TRBD2 (5 bases each). The CDR3 spans 17 residues. Trimming took 3 bases from V and 5 from J, leaving 19 bases between them. CDR1 is KGHSH, CDR2 LQKENI, per germline. The DNA of the CDR3 is TGTGCCAGCTCACCTAGCGCGAGGGGAGAGTCGACCGGGGAGCTGTTTTTT. This codes for CASSPSARGESTGELFF.

This chain uses TRBV5-4 with TRBJ2-2, with TRBD1 identical over 7 bases. CDR3 length: 15 amino acids. V gave up 4 bases and J gave up 0 bases; unmatched junction bases: 3. Germline V gives CDR1 SGHNT, CDR2 YYREEE (reference sequence). CDR3 protein: CASSPGTANTGELFF. The CDR3, as DNA: TGTGCCAGCAGCCCCGGGACAGCGAACACCGGGGAGCTGTTTTTT.

V is TRBV6-5 and J is TRBJ1-1; no clear D gene. The CDR3 runs 13 residues. Trimming removed 7 bases at V and 0 bases at J, with 9 bases between. Germline CDR1 is MNHEY and CDR2 is SVGAGI. The CDR3 DNA is TGTGCCAGCAAAAGATCAATGAACACTGAAGCTTTCTTT. It encodes CASKRSMNTEAFF.

This sequence joins TRBV7-6 and TRBJ1-1; 9 bases match TRBD1. Germline values: CDR1 SGHVS, CDR2 FNYEAQ. The V segment lost 0 bases and the J segment 5 bases; nucleotides outside the gene matches: 4. The CDR3 length is 15 residues. In DNA, the CDR3 is TGTGCCAGCAGCTTAGCCGGGACAGGGCATACTGAAGCTTTCTTT. Translating it yields CASSLAGTGHTEAFF.

The V gene is TRBV4-2, the J gene TRBJ1-6; no clear D gene. This CDR3 is 15 amino acids long. Germline V gene lookup returns CDR1 LGHNA and CDR2 YNFKEQ. V was clipped by 1 base and J by 5 bases, with 9 bases between them. The CDR3 DNA is TGTGCCAGCAGCCAAGGCCGGGGAAATAATTCACCCCTCCACTTT. It codes for CASSQGRGNNSPLHF.

About this clone itself: The sample holds other DNA sequences that translate to the same CDR3. This sequence joins TRBV13 and TRBJ2-3, with D uncertain. V lost 4 bases, J lost 1 base, and 3 bases lay in between. Germline CDR1 and CDR2: PRHDT and FYEKMQ (reference sequence). There are 12 residues in the CDR3. The DNA of the CDR3 is TGTGCCAGCAGCTCCGGCACAGATACGCAGTATTTT. This gives the protein CASSSGTDTQYF.

V is TRBV7-9 and J is TRBJ2-2, with 10 bases matching TRBD2. The CDR3 sequence is 13 residues long. Trimming took 5 bases from V and 11 from J; bases not matched to a gene: 5. Germline V CDR1 and CDR2: SEHNR, FQNEAQ (reference sequence). CDR3 in amino acids: CASSAASGGELFF. CDR3 bases: TGTGCCAGCAGCGCCGCTAGCGGGGGTGAGCTGTTTTTT.

The chain recombines TRBV10-3 with TRBJ1-1, with 8 bases fitting TRBD1. The V and J ends lost 11 bases and 2 bases, in that order; junction bases with no gene match: 19. This CDR3 region has 17 residues. Looked up from germline, CDR1 is ENHRY and CDR2 is SYGVKD. CDR3 region: CASRTGSLGEPNTEAFF. The CDR3 DNA reads as TGTGCCTCGAGGACAGGGAGCCTGGGGGAACCTAACACTGAAGCTTTCTTT.

J is TRBJ1-6 and V is TRBV6-6, with 7 bases that match TRBD1. The length of the CDR3 is 12 residues. V was pared by 3 bases and J by 14 bases, with 4 bases of the junction left unmatched. The germline CDR1 and CDR2 sequences are MNHNY and SVGAGI (reference sequence). The CDR3 sequence: CASSYLQGALHF. The CDR3 bases are TGTGCCAGCAGTTATTTGCAGGGGGCCCTCCACTTT.

This chain links TRBV19 with TRBJ1-1, with 8 nucleotides matching TRBD1. Unmatched junction bases numbered 5, after V lost 2 bases and J lost 0 bases. The CDR3 is 16 amino acids. In germline, CDR1 is LNHDA, CDR2 SQIVND (reference sequence). CDR3 loop: CASSIPSGGLNTEAFF. The CDR3 coding sequence is TGTGCCAGTAGTATACCGTCAGGGGGCTTGAACACTGAAGCTTTCTTT.

V gene TRBV5-6 combines with J gene TRBJ1-4; D unclear. The germline V gene has CDR1 SGHDT and CDR2 YYEEEE. The V end was cut by 1 base, the J end by 10 bases, with 11 bases between. This CDR3 spans 13 amino acids. The CDR3: CASSLLPGGKLFF. For the CDR3, the DNA is TGTGCCAGCAGCTTGTTGCCGGGAGGAAAACTGTTTTTT.

This chain connects TRBV10-3 to TRBJ2-6, with D perhaps matching TRBD2 (7 bases). CDR1 is ENHRY and CDR2 is SYGVKD in the germline V gene. The V gene lost 3 bases and the J gene lost 2 bases, with 8 bases spanning the gap. The CDR3 runs to 15 residues. Here the CDR3 reads CAISEGGAGANVLTF. Written as DNA, the CDR3 is TGTGCCATCAGTGAAGGGGGGGCTGGGGCCAACGTCCTGACTTTC.

The V call is TRBV6-5, the J call TRBJ1-1; D is uncertain. The CDR3 length is 15 residues. CDR1 is MNHEY and CDR2 is SVGAGI in the germline V gene. V was cut by 0 bases and J by 1 base, with 9 bases left in between. CDR3 sequence reads: CASSYSSTGNTEAFF. In nucleotides, the CDR3 is TGTGCCAGCAGTTACTCGTCGACGGGGAACACTGAAGCTTTCTTT.

The chain has TRBV7-8 and TRBJ1-1; possible D gene TRBD1, 5 bases. Trimming removed 5 bases from V and 1 base from J, with 14 bases in between. CDR3 length: 15 residues. Germline CDR1 SGHVS, CDR2 FQNEAQ. As DNA, the CDR3 is TGTGCCAGCAGCATATCCGGGACGAGGAACACTGAAGCTTTCTTT. It is translated as CASSISGTRNTEAFF. The variable domain in full, with the rest retrieved from reference TRBV7-8 and TRBJ1-1, is GAGVSQSPRYKVAKRGQDVALRCDPISGHVSLFWYQQALGQGPEFLTYFQNEAQLDKSGLPSDRFFAERPEGSVSTLKIQRTQQEDSAVYLCASSISGTRNTEAFFGQGTRLTVV.